The T cell receptor beta chain under discussion was sequenced for a study of T cell repertoires in ileal Crohn's disease (dated by TCRdb to about 2019). About the full investigation: The median duration of disease was 7.5 to 9.5 years, and at the time of surgery roughly 38% of patients were active smokers. M6 samples were neoterminal ileum biopsies taken at postoperative colonoscopy. TCR repertoire analysis was done in a few dozen Crohn's disease patients from a prospective multicentre cohort. All patients had surgery for a complication: stricturing disease in about 60% and penetrating disease in about 39%. A total of some 150 mucosal samples from roughly 57 patients were sequenced, collected from several sites on the surgical specimen and at postoperative endoscopy. About half of the patients received postoperative therapy: fewer than 12 received thiopurines and some 20 received anti-TNF agents. A Rutgeerts score higher than i0 was the definition used for endoscopic postoperative recurrence. The study ran alongside a multicentre cohort designed to identify predictors of early endoscopic recurrence after ileocolonic resection.

Roughly 0.55 micrograms of biopsy DNA per sample were submitted for commercial TCRB immunosequencing. Adaptive Biotechnology amplified CDR3 regions from genomic DNA with a two-step multiplex PCR that controlled for amplification bias. The first PCR used primers for every V and J gene segment; the second PCR added barcodes and Illumina adapters. An Illumina instrument was used to sequence the CDR3 libraries. On the authors' methods: The analysis drew on both the pipelines supplied by the vendor and custom analysis of the raw data in R/Bioconductor running R version 3.3.0. Clonality, which ranges from 0 to 1, was calculated as the inverse of the normalised Shannon entropy across all productive clones. High-frequency clones were defined as the share of the repertoire occupied by the top 100 clones, with only clones passing a 95% confidence test being retained. The Simpson index measured repertoire diversity, and the Morisita-Horn index measured overlap between samples. TCRdb's version of the immuneACCESS table is confined to in-frame rearrangements and falls short of the full clone set. An unresolved V gene accounts for under half of the shortfall where checked; the remainder is of unknown origin. That table supplies the V and J calls and clone size; D and trimming were determined from the DNA. In all, the sample holds around 8,900 clones, and 78% of those were seen once. The top ten hold roughly 18% of the sample.

The time point label corresponds to: neoterminal ileum biopsy at postoperative endoscopy, about 6 months after surgery. Adults with ileal or ileocolonic Crohn's disease for whom ileocolonic resection was indicated were considered eligible. Whole ileal mucosal biopsies were stored frozen at -80°C before DNA extraction. A TRizol-based method was used to extract genomic DNA from the frozen whole biopsies, and the DNA was quantified with a NanoDrop 2000 spectrophotometer. From the cysteine through the phenylalanine, the CDR3 covers 17 amino acids. Left in the record is the CDR3 DNA by itself, 51 bases read in frame from the first base. From the germline V gene, CDR1 is SGHAT and CDR2 is FQNNGV. V is clipped by 4 bases and J by 1 base, and the sequence between their germline boundaries is 14 bases long. On the study overall, not on this receptor specifically: Sorted CD8 T cells carried more high-frequency clones than CD4 T cells, suggesting mucosal expansions were mainly CD8. The timing of postoperative endoscopy varied within the first year after surgery, and the median delay was approximately 6.6 months. Only a subgroup of patients, of unstated size, had their mucosal CD4 and CD8 T cells sorted and sequenced. Endoscopic recurrence was found to be associated with higher high-frequency clone percentages at surgery, and recurrence was observed in all patients with clonality above 26.8% (18/57). A significantly higher proportion of clonal expansions was observed in active smokers at surgery than in non-smokers (25.9% vs 17.9%, p=0.02).

This clone showed up just once. Its antigen remains unidentified. No quality values exist for individual bases; no much larger clone is one base distant. The identical CDR3 is also encoded by other nucleotide sequences in the sample. This TCR was sampled from an adult with Crohn's disease. Material for sequencing was ileal tissue. The V gene is TRBV11-2 and the J gene is TRBJ1-6, and possibly TRBD1, on 6 matching bases. The CDR3 amino acid sequence is: CASSSNLGASYNSPLHF. The DNA reads as follows: TGTGCCAGCAGCTCAAACCTGGGGGCATCCTATAATTCACCCCTCCACTTT.